One and the same sample provided the 3 T cell receptor beta chains below, sequenced in a study of tumor and adjacent non-tumor tissue in lung cancer. TCRbeta libraries were built with three rounds of nested PCR, modified from ARM-PCR. TCRdb processed the multiplex PCR reads anew with MiXCR; each CDR3 protein has one entry. The profile shows 55,000 to 75,000 distinct CDR3 sequences, just under 60% of them singletons. RNA was extracted from bulk tissue without any cell sorting. The sample comprised lung tumor tissue. The source of these receptors is a man between 45 and 60 years old with non-small cell lung cancer.

The CDR3 loop reads CASGLLAGDSSGNTIYF. CDR3 nucleotides: TGTGCCAGCGGTCTTTTGGCAGGGGACTCATCTGGAAACACCATATATTTT. The V gene is TRBV6-1, the J gene TRBJ1-3, with TRBD1 as a possible D gene (6 bases). V dropped 8 bases and J dropped 1 base, with 21 bases sitting between them. This CDR3 is built from 17 residues. Germline V gene sequence: CDR1 MNHNS, CDR2 SASEGT.

This chain connects TRBV2 to TRBJ1-2; 7 nucleotides align to TRBD1. V dropped 6 bases and J dropped 6; count of bases not matched to a gene: 10. This CDR3 region has 14 residues. Germline V gives CDR1 SNHLY, CDR2 FYNNEI. CDR3: CASRPRTGSNGYTF. The CDR3, as DNA: TGTGCCAGCAGACCTCGGACAGGTTCCAATGGCTACACCTTC. Based on the CDR3 plus reference TRBV2 and TRBJ1-2, the full variable domain is EPEVTQTPSHQVTQMGQEVILRCVPISNHLYFYWYRQILGQKVEFLVSFYNNEISEKSEIFDDQFSVERPDGSNFTLKIRSTKLEDSAMYFCASRPRTGSNGYTFGSGTRLTVV.

Regarding this clonotype: A read error is possible here, since a much larger clone lies one base away. This chain uses TRBV11-2 with TRBJ2-5; D remains ambiguous. V lost 5 bases and J lost 1, with 17 bases in between. The CDR3 consists of 16 residues. CDR1 is SGHAT, CDR2 FQNNGV, per germline. For the CDR3, the DNA is TGTGCCAGCAGCCCCCACTCCGGTCAGTCCCAAGAGACCCAGTACTTC. As protein: CASSPHSGQSQETQYF.